The rows below give T cell receptor beta chains drawn from one sample of a study of vaccination effects on CD4 cells after COVID-19. These TCRs' antigens remain unknown. Sequencing was performed with immunoSEQ multiplex PCR; in TCRdb, only in-frame clones are kept and a portion is missing. The data show 40,000 to 50,000 clones, with around 68% seen just once and roughly 24% held by the top ten. The material was CD4+ T cells from PBMCs cultured with HCoV-OC43 spike peptides, obtained before COVID-19 vaccination. The origin of the receptors is a human donor who received a COVID-19 vaccine. The CDR3 runs from the conserved cysteine through the conserved F or W. D genes are given only for firm matches. A clone size is listed for some rows: how often the clone was seen (once, few, many), or a class if it is expanded.

V,J,size,D,CDR3,DNA
TRBV6-5,TRBJ1-3,-,-,CASTNGGNTIYF,TGTGCCAGCACGAACGGTGGAAACACCATATATTTT
TRBV2,TRBJ2-7,-,-,CASRTVPYEQYF,TGTGCCAGCAGGACAGTTCCCTACGAGCAGTACTTC
TRBV28,TRBJ2-3,-,TRBD2,CASTLTSGMSTDTQYF,TGTGCCAGCACCTTGACTAGCGGGATGAGTACAGATACGCAGTATTTT
TRBV28,TRBJ1-3,-,-,CASSQTGAYKSSGNTIYF,TGTGCCAGCAGCCAGACAGGAGCCTACAAGAGCTCTGGAAACACCATATATTTT
TRBV7-9,TRBJ1-3,-,-,CASGTPGNTIYF,TGTGCCAGCGGGACCCCTGGAAACACCATATATTTT
TRBV12-5,TRBJ1-1,-,-,CASGLVVGGGGTEAFF,TGTGCTAGTGGTTTGGTAGTCGGGGGCGGCGGGACTGAAGCTTTCTTT
TRBV5-1,TRBJ2-1,-,-,CASSLVGRLQFF,TGCGCCAGCAGCTTGGTGGGCAGGCTCCAGTTCTTC
TRBV4-3,TRBJ2-1,few,TRBD2,CASSQIGLAGAGHNEQFF,TGCGCCAGCAGCCAGATTGGACTAGCGGGGGCCGGTCACAATGAGCAGTTCTTC
TRBV6-4,TRBJ1-5,few,TRBD1,CASSPTGGSRPQHF,TGTGCCAGCAGTCCCACAGGGGGTAGCCGGCCCCAGCATTTT
TRBV10-3,TRBJ1-1,once,-,CAISDTSPGGPAAMNTEAFF,TGTGCCATCAGTGATACCAGTCCGGGGGGTCCGGCTGCCATGAACACTGAAGCTTTCTTT
TRBV5-1,TRBJ2-1,-,TRBD1,CASSSGTGVVNEQFF,TGCGCCAGCAGCTCCGGGACAGGGGTAGTGAATGAGCAGTTCTTC
TRBV5-1,TRBJ1-2,-,TRBD1,CASSSRTGTGNGYTF,TGCGCCAGCAGCTCCAGAACCGGGACAGGGAATGGCTACACCTTC
TRBV6-5,TRBJ2-3,-,TRBD2,CASRGLAGGADTQYF,TGTGCCAGCAGGGGACTAGCGGGGGGGGCAGATACGCAGTATTTT
TRBV12-3/TRBV12-4,TRBJ2-5,-,-,CASTRGAPETQYF,TGTGCCAGCACTAGGGGGGCCCCCGAGACCCAGTACTTC
TRBV5-4,TRBJ2-2,-,TRBD2,CASSSSGGANTGELFF,TGTGCCAGCAGCAGTAGCGGGGGGGCGAACACCGGGGAGCTGTTTTTT
TRBV10-3,TRBJ1-6,-,-,CAIRQGDSPLHF,TGTGCCATCAGACAGGGTGATTCACCCCTCCACTTT
TRBV19,TRBJ1-5,-,TRBD1,CASSTTGTGVSNQPQHF,TGTGCCAGTAGCACTACCGGGACAGGGGTGAGCAATCAGCCCCAGCATTTT
TRBV5-6,TRBJ1-4,-,-,CASSPSSAVAGELFF,TGTGCCAGCAGCCCTTCGTCTGCCGTGGCCGGAGAACTGTTTTTT
TRBV2,TRBJ1-2,-,-,CASSEAMMSYGYTF,TGTGCCAGCAGTGAAGCGATGATGAGCTATGGCTACACCTTC
TRBV5-1,TRBJ2-5,-,TRBD2,CASSLLAGGYQETQYF,TGCGCCAGCAGCTTGCTAGCGGGGGGGTACCAAGAGACCCAGTACTTC
TRBV30,TRBJ1-1,once,-,CAWSVLAPRLNTEAFF,TGTGCCTGGAGTGTACTAGCCCCCCGGCTGAACACTGAAGCTTTCTTT
TRBV6-5,TRBJ2-7,-,-,CASRYRVGPYEQYF,TGTGCCAGCAGATACCGCGTGGGGCCATACGAGCAGTACTTC
TRBV10-3,TRBJ2-1,-,-,CASTRRSDRGEQFF,TGTGCTTCGACACGACGCTCCGACCGGGGTGAGCAGTTCTTC
TRBV7-5,TRBJ1-4,-,-,CARSLGEKLFF,TGTGCCAGAAGCTTAGGTGAAAAACTGTTTTTT
TRBV19,TRBJ2-7,-,TRBD2,CASSVTRTSGSSSYEQYF,TGTGCCAGTAGTGTCACTCGGACTAGCGGCTCCAGCTCCTACGAGCAGTACTTC
TRBV18,TRBJ2-7,-,-,CASSERVGEQYF,TGTGCCAGCTCAGAGCGGGTGGGCGAGCAGTACTTC
TRBV6-5,TRBJ1-5,-,-,CASSYGRDWSNQPQHF,TGTGCCAGCAGTTACGGGCGGGACTGGAGCAATCAGCCCCAGCATTTT
TRBV29-1,TRBJ2-7,-,-,CSVGRDPYEQYF,TGCAGCGTTGGCAGGGATCCCTACGAGCAGTACTTC
TRBV28,TRBJ1-5,-,-,CASSLWTGFLQPQHF,TGTGCCAGCAGTTTATGGACAGGCTTTTTACAGCCCCAGCATTTT